These 30 T cell receptor beta chains came from one sample sequenced in a study of response to subunit inactivated influenza vaccine. TCRdb fed the RT-PCR reads into MiXCR, producing one record per CDR3 protein. The repertoire holds about 570,000 distinct CDR3 sequences, about an eighth seen once, with about a tenth in the top ten. This sample comprised PBMCs from blood, obtained on the day of vaccination. Every receptor here comes from a man aged 50 to 59 who received an inactivated influenza vaccine.

This clonotype was observed a few times. J is TRBJ2-3 and V is TRBV4-2; D unclear. The CDR3 spans 14 residues. Germline CDR1 is LGHNA and CDR2 is YNFKEQ. Deletions cut 1 base from V and 4 bases from J, with 9 bases between. The CDR3 DNA follows: TGTGCCAGCAGCCAAGCAGCGAGTCCAGATACGCAGTATTTT. The encoded protein is CASSQAASPDTQYF.

The CDR3 region is CASSGHRGAGELFF. CDR3 DNA: TGCGCCAGCAGTGGGCACAGGGGGGCCGGGGAGCTGTTTTTT. V is TRBV10-2 and J is TRBJ2-2; TRBD1 matches 8 bases. The CDR3 is 14 residues long. Germline CDR1 reads WSHSY; CDR2 reads SAAADI. V shed 4 bases, J shed 6 bases, and the junction held 4 bases outside the gene matches.

This clonotype has a handful of counts. V usage is TRBV5-1 and J usage is TRBJ1-6; the D is unclear. Germline assignment: CDR1 SGHRS and CDR2 YFSETQ. The CDR3 is 13 residues long. V was trimmed by 4 bases and J by 5 bases, leaving 7 bases between them. CDR3 in amino acids: CASSPKDNSPLHF. For the CDR3, the DNA is TGCGCCAGCAGCCCGAAGGATAATTCACCCCTCCACTTT.

This clonotype was counted between two and nine times. The genes are TRBV20-1 and TRBJ2-3, with TRBD2 identical over 11 bases. Germline trimming cut 6 bases from V and 4 bases from J; bases unmatched to any gene: 9. This CDR3 spans 15 amino acids. CDR1 and CDR2 (germline): DFQATT, SNEGSKA (reference sequence). CDR3 sequence: CSASGTSGSADTQYF. CDR3 nucleotide sequence: TGCAGTGCCTCTGGGACTAGCGGTTCGGCAGATACGCAGTATTTT.

CDR3 loop: CASSSWTRETQYF. The CDR3 DNA is TGTGCCAGCAGTTCCTGGACTAGAGAGACCCAGTACTTC. The gene calls are TRBV12-3 or TRBV12-4 and TRBJ2-5; 7 nucleotides agree with TRBD2. The CDR3 sequence is 13 residues long. With V trimmed by 4 bases and J by 4 bases, 3 bases remained unmatched.

The gene calls are TRBV20-1 and TRBJ2-7, with a tentative D call TRBD2 (5 bases). The CDR3 has 15 amino acids. Germline CDR1 is DFQATT and CDR2 is SNEGSKA (reference sequence). The V end was cut by 4 bases, the J end by 4 bases, with 20 bases between. CDR3 nucleotides: TGCAGTGCTACCGCACCAGAGGGATCTGAATACGAGCAGTACTTC. Amino acids: CSATAPEGSEYEQYF.

The V call is TRBV6-6, the J call TRBJ2-7, with 9 bases that match TRBD1. CDR1 MNHNY and CDR2 SVGAGI come from the germline V gene (reference sequence). The length of the CDR3 is 12 residues. Trimming took 7 bases from V and 7 from J; bases not matched to a gene: 5. The CDR3, as DNA: TGTGCCAGCACCGACAGGGGGAAGGAGCAGTACTTC. Its translation: CASTDRGKEQYF.

V is TRBV20-1 and J is TRBJ2-7; perhaps TRBD1 as D (5 bases). V lost 1 base to trimming and J lost 4 bases, with 11 bases between them. This CDR3 spans 13 amino acids. Germline V gives CDR1 DFQATT, CDR2 SNEGSKA (reference sequence). The CDR3 DNA sequence: TGCAGTGCTAGAGGGGGCAGGGCTTACGAGCAGTACTTC. This gives the protein CSARGGRAYEQYF.

The CDR3 region is CASSTPGLAGGKAFYTQYF. The CDR3 DNA reads TGCGCCAGCAGCACCCCGGGACTAGCGGGGGGGAAGGCCTTTTATACGCAGTATTTT. J is TRBJ2-3 and V is TRBV5-1; 16 bases line up with TRBD2. CDR1 is SGHRS, CDR2 YFSETQ, per germline. The CDR3 runs 19 residues. V trimming: 4 bases; J trimming: 7 bases; junction bases outside the gene matches: 15.

Comment on this clonotype: One end of the junction varies from germline; a read error may be responsible. The chain recombines TRBV7-2 with TRBJ2-7; possible D gene TRBD2, 5 bases. CDR1 SGHTA and CDR2 FQGNSA come from the germline V gene. There are 12 residues in the CDR3. For the CDR3, the DNA is TGTGCCAGCAGCTTCGCCGACTACGAGCGGTACTTC. This translates into CASSFADYERYF. Based on the CDR3 plus reference TRBV7-2 and TRBJ2-7, the full variable domain is GAGVSQSPSNKVTEKGKDVELRCDPISGHTALYWYRQSLGQGLEFLIYFQGNSAPDKSGLPSDRFSAERTGGSVSTLTIQRTQQEDSAVYLCASSFADYERYFGPGTRLTVT.

This clonotype was observed a few times. The chain joins TRBV5-5 to TRBJ2-2; TRBD2 matches at 10 bases. The CDR3 has 16 residues. Germline V CDR1 and CDR2: SGHKS, YYEKEE (reference sequence). With 4 bases clipped from V and 7 bases from J, the junction kept 10 bases outside the gene matches. The CDR3 coding sequence is TGTGCCAGCAGCATATACCCGGGACTAGCGATCGGGGAGCTGTTTTTT. Translated, it gives CASSIYPGLAIGELFF.

At least ten counts were recorded for this clonotype. The chain has TRBV5-1 and TRBJ1-1, with 9 bases lining up with TRBD1. CDR3 length: 18 amino acids. The V and J ends lost 4 bases and 3 bases, in that order; junction bases with no gene match: 16. Germline-derived CDR1 and CDR2 are SGHRS and YFSETQ. CDR3 DNA sequence: TGCGCCAGCAGCGCCCCCCGGGACAGGGTTGTTGTAGACACTGAAGCTTTCTTT. Amino acids: CASSAPRDRVVVDTEAFF.

This clonotype showed up just a few times. This rearrangement joins TRBV2 to TRBJ2-7, with unresolved D. Per germline, CDR1 SNHLY and CDR2 FYNNEI. The CDR3 totals 14 residues. The V end lost 0 bases, the J end lost 2 bases, and 8 bases lay between the germline ends. CDR3 bases: TGTGCCAGCAGTGAAGCAAAAGGAACCTACGAGCAGTACTTC. Its protein product is CASSEAKGTYEQYF.

In its sample, this clonotype was seen a few times. This chain links TRBV5-1 with TRBJ2-4, with D possibly matching TRBD1 (5 bases). Trimming removed 0 bases from V and 5 bases from J, with 6 bases in between. Per germline, CDR1 SGHRS and CDR2 YFSETQ. There are 13 residues in the CDR3. CDR3 in DNA: TGCGCCAGCAGCTTGGTAGGGGAAAACATTCAGTACTTC. It specifies CASSLVGENIQYF.

The V gene is TRBV20-1, the J gene TRBJ2-1, with D possibly matching TRBD2 (5 bases). CDR1 is DFQATT and CDR2 is SNEGSKA in the germline V gene (reference sequence). The CDR3 is 14 residues long. V was clipped by 3 bases and J by 3 bases, with 12 bases between them. This chain's CDR3 is CSARESGIYNEQFF. The CDR3 DNA reads as TGCAGTGCTAGGGAGAGCGGAATCTACAATGAGCAGTTCTTC.

This clonotype was detected ten times or more. The rearrangement uses TRBV7-2 and TRBJ2-7; D perhaps matches TRBD2 (7 bases). The V and J ends lost 1 base and 2 bases respectively, with 15 bases between them. Germline values: CDR1 SGHTA, CDR2 FQGNSA. The CDR3 is 16 amino acids. The CDR3 region has the DNA TGTGCCAGCAGCTTAGGGGGCGGGGGCCTCACCTACGAGCAGTACTTC. It yields the protein CASSLGGGGLTYEQYF.

This clonotype was detected only a few times. The rearrangement uses TRBV4-3 and TRBJ1-2; 9 nucleotides match TRBD1. Trimming took 4 bases from V and 4 from J; bases not matched to a gene: 10. CDR3 size: 16 residues. Germline loops: CDR1 LGHNA, CDR2 YSLEER. CDR3 amino acids: CASSPTRDRVFYGYTF. DNA of the CDR3: TGCGCCAGCAGCCCCACTCGGGACAGGGTGTTCTATGGCTACACCTTC.

This clonotype was seen a few times. V is TRBV6-1 and J is TRBJ1-2; 7 bases match TRBD1. The junction had 17 bases not matched to a gene; V was cut back by 9 bases and J by 7 bases. This CDR3 contains 15 residues. Germline CDR1 reads MNHNS; CDR2 reads SASEGT. This CDR3 is CASNGGQAELFGYTF. The CDR3 coding sequence is TGTGCCAGTAACGGAGGACAGGCCGAACTCTTTGGCTACACCTTC.

This chain connects TRBV11-2 to TRBJ2-7; TRBD2 matches 9 bases. Germline loops: CDR1 SGHAT, CDR2 FQNNGV. The CDR3 length is 18 residues. V was pared by 3 bases and J by 2 bases, with 14 bases of the junction left unmatched. The chain's CDR3 is CASSFSHGGRARTYEQYF. CDR3 nucleotide sequence: TGTGCCAGCAGCTTCTCGCACGGCGGGAGGGCCAGGACCTACGAGCAGTACTTC.

This clonotype was counted a few times. The genes are TRBV6-2 or TRBV6-3 and TRBJ2-5; D could derive from TRBD1 or TRBD2 (5 bases each). The germline V gene encodes CDR1 MNHEY and CDR2 SVGEGT. The CDR3 spans 14 residues. The germline V and J ends were trimmed by 7 bases and 1 base, with 13 bases remaining between them. The CDR3 reads CASTSRGAQETQYF. The CDR3, as DNA: TGTGCCAGCACCTCTCGAGGGGCCCAAGAGACCCAGTACTTC.

The chain joins TRBV5-5 to TRBJ2-1; no reliable D call. Germline CDR1 reads SGHKS; CDR2 reads YYEKEE (reference sequence). CDR3 length equals 15 residues. The ends were cut back, 0 bases at V and 5 bases at J, with 12 bases in the middle. The CDR3 here is CASSLAVTQNNEQFF. The CDR3 bases are TGTGCCAGCAGCTTGGCCGTGACCCAAAACAATGAGCAGTTCTTC. Complete variable domain (other parts from reference TRBV5-5 and TRBJ2-1): DAGVTQSPTHLIKTRGQQVTLRCSPISGHKSVSWYQQVLGQGPQFIFQYYEKEERGRGNFPDRFSARQFPNYSSELNVNALLLGDSALYLCASSLAVTQNNEQFFGPGTRLTVL.

The chain employs TRBV10-3 and TRBJ2-3; possibly TRBD1 or TRBD2 for D (5 bases each). The V end lost 7 bases, the J end lost 4 bases, and 12 bases lay between the germline ends. The CDR3 is 13 residues long. Germline CDR1 reads ENHRY; CDR2 reads SYGVKD. The CDR3 DNA follows: TGTGCCATCAAAGTGGGGGAACCAGATACGCAGTATTTT. Protein sequence: CAIKVGEPDTQYF.

The gene calls are TRBV7-2 and TRBJ2-3, with 7 bases identical to TRBD1. Germline V gene data show CDR1 as SGHTA and CDR2 as FQGNSA. V shed 5 bases, J shed 2 bases, and the junction held 13 bases outside the gene matches. This CDR3 spans 17 amino acids. The CDR3 loop reads CASSRRGPNLITDTQYF. CDR3 bases: TGTGCCAGCAGCCGAAGGGGGCCTAATCTTATCACAGATACGCAGTATTTT.

This clonotype was counted ten times or more. The chain joins TRBV4-3 to TRBJ1-2; 7 bases line up with TRBD1. Germline V lookup: CDR1 LGHNA, CDR2 YSLEER. The CDR3 is made up of 15 amino acids. The ends lost 0 bases at V and 9 bases at J; junction bases unmatched: 10. CDR3 nucleotide sequence: TGCGCCAGCAGCCAAGATAGGACAGGTTTTCGGAGCTACACCTTC. Translation: CASSQDRTGFRSYTF.

This CDR3 is CASSLALRGGPNTDTQYF. CDR3 coding DNA: TGTGCCAGCAGCTTGGCCCTTAGAGGGGGGCCGAACACAGATACGCAGTATTTT. The V and J genes are TRBV11-1 and TRBJ2-3, with D perhaps TRBD1 or TRBD2 (6 bases each). The CDR3 contains 18 residues. Germline assignment: CDR1 SGHAT and CDR2 FQDESV (reference sequence). V lost 3 bases and J lost 2, with 21 bases in between. The variable domain in full, completed from reference TRBV11-1 and TRBJ2-3, reads EAEVAQSPRYKITEKSQAVAFWCDPISGHATLYWYRQILGQGPELLVQFQDESVVDDSQLPKDRFSAERLKGVDSTLKIQPAELGDSAMYLCASSLALRGGPNTDTQYFGPGTRLTVL.

The CDR3: CSVLVIRDRGYYEQYF. The CDR3, as DNA: TGCAGTGTCCTGGTCATACGGGACAGGGGGTACTACGAGCAGTACTTC. The chain has TRBV20-1 and TRBJ2-7; 11 bases line up with TRBD1. The CDR3 totals 16 residues. Unmatched junction bases numbered 14, after V lost 7 bases and J lost 3 bases. The V gene's germline CDR1 is DFQATT and CDR2 SNEGSKA (reference sequence).

V usage is TRBV18 and J usage is TRBJ1-4; no firm D call. Germline CDR1 KGHSH, CDR2 LQKENI. V was pared by 4 bases and J by 7 bases, with 13 bases between. The CDR3 length is 14 residues. CDR3 amino acids: CASSLDLGSEKLFF. The CDR3 nucleotides are TGTGCCAGCTCACTCGACCTAGGGAGTGAAAAACTGTTTTTT.

This clonotype was counted a few times. J is TRBJ1-5 and V is TRBV4-1; D is undetermined. Germline V gene sequence: CDR1 MGHRA, CDR2 YSYEKL. V dropped 4 bases and J dropped 3 bases, with 7 bases sitting between them. The CDR3 loop spans 13 amino acids. The CDR3: CASSLQPNQPQHF. The CDR3 nucleotides read TGCGCCAGCAGCCTTCAACCCAATCAGCCCCAGCATTTT.

The chain has TRBV9 and TRBJ2-7, with a weak D call TRBD1 (6 bases). Looked up from germline, CDR1 is SGDLS and CDR2 is YYNGEE. The CDR3 extends over 13 amino acids. V was trimmed by 0 bases and J by 5 bases, leaving 9 bases between them. CDR3 amino acids: CASSVGTVNEQYF. Written as DNA, the CDR3 is TGTGCCAGCAGCGTAGGGACAGTGAACGAGCAGTACTTC.

The J gene is TRBJ2-3, the V gene TRBV2, with 9 bases fitting TRBD1. V gave up 6 bases and J gave up 1 base; unmatched junction bases: 11. Germline lookup yields CDR1 SNHLY and CDR2 FYNNEI. This CDR3 is built from 17 residues. CDR3 sequence reads: CASRKNPQGAGTDTQYF. Written as DNA, the CDR3 is TGTGCCAGCAGGAAGAATCCACAGGGGGCCGGCACAGATACGCAGTATTTT.